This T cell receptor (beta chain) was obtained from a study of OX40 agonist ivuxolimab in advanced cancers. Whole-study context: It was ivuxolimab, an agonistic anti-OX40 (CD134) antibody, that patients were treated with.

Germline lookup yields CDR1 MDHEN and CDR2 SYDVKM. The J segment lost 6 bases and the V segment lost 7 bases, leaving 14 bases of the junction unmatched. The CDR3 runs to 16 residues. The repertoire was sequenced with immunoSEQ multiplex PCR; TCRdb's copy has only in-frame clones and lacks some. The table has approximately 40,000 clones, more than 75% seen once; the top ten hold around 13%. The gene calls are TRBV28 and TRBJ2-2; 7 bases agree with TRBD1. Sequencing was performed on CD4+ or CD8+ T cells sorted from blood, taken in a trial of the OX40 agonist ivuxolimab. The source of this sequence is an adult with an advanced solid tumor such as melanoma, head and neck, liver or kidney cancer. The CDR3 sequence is CASNLEGQVFPGELFF. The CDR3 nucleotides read TGTGCCAGCAACCTCGAAGGACAGGTCTTCCCCGGGGAGCTGTTTTTT.